Following are 21 T cell receptor beta chains from one sample sequenced in a study of blood T cell repertoires in COVID-19. The repertoire was sequenced with immunoSEQ multiplex PCR; TCRdb's copy has only in-frame clones and lacks some. Of about 200,000 clones in the sample, approximately 83% were seen once. Sequencing was carried out using PBMCs or T cells enriched from blood (not recorded which). These receptors originate from a woman between 45 and 60 years old who had been exposed to COVID-19.

The sample holds a few counts of this clone. This chain uses TRBV7-2 with TRBJ2-3, with 7 bases fitting TRBD1. Per germline, CDR1 SGHTA and CDR2 FQGNSA. Germline trimming cut 10 bases from V and 5 bases from J; bases unmatched to any gene: 12. The CDR3 is made up of 14 amino acids. CDR3: CAITGAGGLDTQYF. The CDR3 DNA is TGTGCCATCACCGGGGCAGGGGGTTTAGATACGCAGTATTTT.

This clone was observed at least ten times. The chain recombines TRBV7-2 with TRBJ2-7; tentative D call: TRBD1 (6 bases). Germline loops: CDR1 SGHTA, CDR2 FQGNSA. The CDR3 loop spans 14 amino acids. Trimming took 5 bases from V and 2 from J, leaving 13 bases between them. The CDR3 nucleotides are TGTGCCAGCAGCCTCGACAGGCTTACCTACGAGCAGTACTTC. It is translated as CASSLDRLTYEQYF.

V is TRBV19 and J is TRBJ2-7; 9 bases are shared with TRBD1. Germline V gene data show CDR1 as LNHDA and CDR2 as SQIVND (reference sequence). Germline trimming cut 6 bases from V and 6 bases from J; bases unmatched to any gene: 9. This CDR3 region has 14 residues. The CDR3 is CASSSGTGLSEQYF. CDR3 DNA: TGTGCCAGTAGCTCCGGGACAGGGTTAAGCGAGCAGTACTTC. Full variable domain (rest looked up from reference TRBV19 and TRBJ2-7): DGGITQSPKYLFRKEGQNVTLSCEQNLNHDAMYWYRQDPGQGLRLIYYSQIVNDFQKGDIAEGYSVSREKKESFPLTVTSAQKNPTAFYLCASSSGTGLSEQYFGPGTRLTVT.

The chain recombines TRBV10-3 with TRBJ2-2; tentative D call: TRBD1 (7 bases). The CDR3 covers 16 residues. Germline values: CDR1 ENHRY, CDR2 SYGVKD. Deletions cut 8 bases from V and 4 bases from J, with 20 bases between. The CDR3 sequence: CAIGAEEGASTGELFF. The CDR3 coding sequence is TGTGCCATCGGGGCGGAGGAGGGGGCAAGCACCGGGGAGCTGTTTTTT.

V and J are TRBV7-8 and TRBJ1-3; the match to TRBD1 covers 9 bases. The J segment lost 0 bases and the V segment lost 5 bases, leaving 8 bases of the junction unmatched. The CDR3 length is 17 residues. Germline V gene lookup returns CDR1 SGHVS and CDR2 FQNEAQ. The CDR3 sequence: CASSGRTGALSGNTIYF. The CDR3 nucleotides are TGTGCCAGCAGCGGGCGGACAGGGGCTCTCTCTGGAAACACCATATATTTT.

The genes are TRBV18 and TRBJ2-1; D possibly corresponds to TRBD2 (6 bases). This CDR3 has 18 residues. CDR1 KGHSH and CDR2 LQKENI come from the germline V gene. V was shortened by 2 bases and J by 3 bases, with 20 bases between the two germline ends. CDR3 in DNA: TGTGCCAGCTCACCAAGAGACAGCAGGTGGGACTTCTACAATGAGCAGTTCTTC. Amino acid sequence: CASSPRDSRWDFYNEQFF.

The rearrangement uses TRBV5-4 and TRBJ1-6; 8 bases are a match to TRBD1. The CDR3 totals 14 residues. Germline assignment: CDR1 SGHNT and CDR2 YYREEE (reference sequence). Unmatched junction bases numbered 5, after V lost 3 bases and J lost 9 bases. CDR3 amino acids: CASSSGQAGSPLHF. As DNA, the CDR3 is TGTGCCAGCAGCTCGGGACAGGCAGGTTCACCCCTCCACTTT.

This clone has only one observation. The gene calls are TRBV2 and TRBJ1-3; the D gene is possibly TRBD1 (6 bases). This CDR3 contains 16 residues. CDR1 is SNHLY and CDR2 is FYNNEI in the germline V gene. Trimming removed 4 bases at V and 8 bases at J, with 21 bases between. CDR3 residues: CASSVAPGVVKDTIYF. In DNA form, the CDR3 reads TGTGCCAGCAGTGTTGCACCAGGGGTCGTGAAGGACACCATATATTTT.

The genes are TRBV21-1 and TRBJ2-7; the D call in the table, TRBD1, was not verified against the DNA. TRBV21-1 is a listed pseudogene. The CDR3 has 14 amino acids. The CDR3 region has the DNA TGTGCCAGCAGCTCAAGGACAGACTACTACGAGCAGTACTTC. Its protein product is CASSSRTDYYEQYF.

The chain links TRBV7-9 to TRBJ2-3, with 7 bases lining up with TRBD1. Germline V gene sequence: CDR1 SEHNR, CDR2 FQNEAQ (reference sequence). After removal of 5 bases from V and 6 bases from J, the junction contained 17 bases not matched to a gene. The CDR3 sequence is 17 residues long. CDR3 sequence (DNA): TGTGCCAGCAGCCCCCACGGTCCACAGGGGCCGGGGGATACGCAGTATTTT. Translation gives CASSPHGPQGPGDTQYF.

The chain links TRBV19 to TRBJ1-5, with TRBD1 identical over 7 bases. The V segment lost 4 bases and the J segment 4 bases; nucleotides outside the gene matches: 13. Germline lookup yields CDR1 LNHDA and CDR2 SQIVND (reference sequence). The CDR3 has 17 amino acids. This chain's CDR3 is CASSTPRTGQSNQPQHF. CDR3 in DNA: TGTGCCAGTAGTACCCCTCGGACAGGCCAGTCTAATCAGCCCCAGCATTTT.

In this sample, this clone turned up a few times. This sequence joins TRBV28 and TRBJ1-2; perhaps TRBD1 as D (6 bases). This CDR3 has 16 residues. The V and J ends lost 4 bases and 2 bases respectively, with 17 bases between them. The germline CDR1 and CDR2 sequences are MDHEN and SYDVKM. For the CDR3, the DNA is TGTGCCAGCAGTTCCCTCGGGAGGGGGGGGAACTATGGCTACACCTTC. This gives the protein CASSSLGRGGNYGYTF.

The chain is built from TRBV10-3 and TRBJ1-5, with D unclear. Trimming pared 2 bases from V and 7 bases from J, leaving 18 bases between. Germline V gives CDR1 ENHRY, CDR2 SYGVKD. The CDR3 consists of 16 residues. The chain's CDR3 is CAISESGGGGNQPQHF. In DNA, the CDR3 is TGTGCCATCAGTGAGAGCGGTGGAGGAGGAAACCAGCCCCAGCATTTT.

The chain links TRBV19 to TRBJ1-1; 7 nucleotides match TRBD1. The CDR3 consists of 15 residues. The V gene's germline CDR1 is LNHDA and CDR2 SQIVND (reference sequence). V shed 1 base and J 8 bases; nucleotides not matched to a gene: 10. CDR3 protein: CASSIGGQHMTEAFF. CDR3 bases: TGTGCCAGTAGTATAGGGGGACAGCACATGACGGAAGCTTTCTTT.

CDR3 in amino acids: CASSQGGTGKRNTEAFF. DNA for the CDR3: TGTGCCAGCAGCCAAGGTGGGACAGGGAAGAGGAACACTGAAGCTTTCTTT. The genes are TRBV3-1 (or the pseudogene TRBV3-2) and TRBJ1-1; 9 bases map to TRBD1. CDR1 LGHDT and CDR2 YNNKEL come from the germline V gene (reference sequence). CDR3 length: 17 residues. After removal of 1 base from V and 1 base from J, the junction contained 7 bases not matched to a gene.

The chain recombines TRBV5-1 with TRBJ1-1, with 11 bases matching TRBD1. Germline V CDR1 and CDR2: SGHRS, YFSETQ. The CDR3 covers 16 residues. J gave up 7 bases and V 4 bases, and 12 bases lay outside the gene matches. CDR3 bases: TGCGCCAGCAGCATGGGACAGGGGGGCCTTCGGGTTGAAGCTTTCTTT. It codes for CASSMGQGGLRVEAFF.

The rearrangement uses TRBV12-5 and TRBJ1-4; D not certain. The CDR3 is made up of 13 amino acids. V lost 7 bases, J lost 4 bases, and 10 bases lay in between. The germline gives CDR1 LGHNT, CDR2 FRNRAP. The CDR3, as DNA: TGTGCTAGTGCGGAACAGATTAATGAAAAACTGTTTTTT. Protein sequence: CASAEQINEKLFF.

The chain combines TRBV7-9 with TRBJ2-2; possibly TRBD2 for D (6 bases). The CDR3 covers 16 residues. Trimming took 4 bases from V and 1 from J, leaving 13 bases between them. Germline assignment: CDR1 SEHNR and CDR2 FQNEAQ (reference sequence). CDR3: CASSSLGTLNTGELFF. CDR3 coding DNA: TGTGCCAGCAGCTCCCTCGGGACTCTGAACACCGGGGAGCTGTTTTTT. The whole variable domain, remainder taken from reference TRBV7-9 and TRBJ2-2, is DTGVSQNPRHKITKRGQNVTFRCDPISEHNRLYWYRQTLGQGPEFLTYFQNEAQLEKSRLLSDRFSAERPKGSFSTLEIQRTEQGDSAMYLCASSSLGTLNTGELFFGEGSRLTVL.

The chain combines TRBV7-9 with TRBJ1-6, with D possibly matching TRBD1 (6 bases). The length of the CDR3 is 15 residues. The germline V gene encodes CDR1 SEHNR and CDR2 FQNEAQ (reference sequence). V lost 3 bases and J lost 5, with 11 bases in between. DNA for the CDR3: TGTGCCAGCAGCTTTGGACAGAAGGATAATTCACCCCTCCACTTT. Protein product: CASSFGQKDNSPLHF. Filled out from reference TRBV7-9 and TRBJ1-6, the complete variable domain reads DTGVSQNPRHKITKRGQNVTFRCDPISEHNRLYWYRQTLGQGPEFLTYFQNEAQLEKSRLLSDRFSAERPKGSFSTLEIQRTEQGDSAMYLCASSFGQKDNSPLHFGNGTRLTVT.

In its sample, this clone was seen once. This chain uses TRBV18 with TRBJ1-5, with D maybe TRBD1 (5 bases). Per germline, CDR1 KGHSH and CDR2 LQKENI. Trimming cost V 6 bases and J 7 bases, with 13 bases left between them. The CDR3 runs 13 residues. The CDR3 DNA sequence: TGTGCCAGCTCGGACGGGGGGGACCAGCCCCAGCATTTT. Translation: CASSDGGDQPQHF.

The rearrangement joins TRBV28 to TRBJ1-1, with unresolved D. Germline CDR1 MDHEN, CDR2 SYDVKM. Trimming shortened V by 8 bases and J by 10 bases, and 17 bases separated the two germline ends. The CDR3 runs 12 residues. The CDR3 spells CASSTPGWVAFF. The CDR3 DNA is TGTGCCAGCTCGACACCGGGATGGGTAGCTTTCTTT.